The next 32 T cell receptor beta chains were all read from a single sample in a study of blood T cell repertoires in COVID-19. The assay was immunoSEQ multiplex PCR, and TCRdb's table has in-frame clones only and misses some. Counted here are about 310,000 clones, 70% to 90% occurring once; the ten biggest clones make up over 8%. Sequencing input: PBMCs or T cells enriched from blood (not recorded which). The receptor set was obtained from a middle-aged woman who had recovered from COVID-19.

The rearrangement joins TRBV19 to TRBJ1-6; the match to TRBD1 covers 7 bases. The CDR3 is 14 residues long. After removal of 5 bases from V and 8 bases from J, the junction contained 6 bases not matched to a gene. CDR1 and CDR2 from the germline V gene are LNHDA and SQIVND (reference sequence). The CDR3 DNA sequence: TGTGCCAGTAGTCGAAGGGACAGAGATTCACCCCTCCACTTT. This encodes CASSRRDRDSPLHF.

This clone was detected only once. The chain joins TRBV7-9 to TRBJ2-7; the match to TRBD2 covers 7 bases. V lost 5 bases and J lost 3; bases outside the gene matches: 4. Germline CDR1 SEHNR, CDR2 FQNEAQ (reference sequence). This CDR3 spans 13 amino acids. The CDR3 DNA is TGTGCCAGCAGCGGGAGGGTAAACTACGAGCAGTACTTC. The encoded protein is CASSGRVNYEQYF. Based on the CDR3 plus reference TRBV7-9 and TRBJ2-7, the full variable domain is DTGVSQNPRHKITKRGQNVTFRCDPISEHNRLYWYRQTLGQGPEFLTYFQNEAQLEKSRLLSDRFSAERPKGSFSTLEIQRTEQGDSAMYLCASSGRVNYEQYFGPGTRLTVT.

V gene TRBV29-1 combines with J gene TRBJ2-5; 11 bases agree with TRBD2. The germline V gene has CDR1 SQVTM and CDR2 ANQGSEA. The V gene end was trimmed by 8 bases and the J gene end by 0 bases; junction bases not matched to a gene: 11. CDR3 length: 16 residues. The CDR3 is CSCLGMTSGNQETQYF. The CDR3 bases are TGCAGCTGCCTCGGGATGACTAGCGGGAACCAAGAGACCCAGTACTTC.

The chain has TRBV6-5 and TRBJ1-3; D is possibly TRBD1 (6 bases). The CDR3 spans 15 residues. The germline gives CDR1 MNHEY, CDR2 SVGAGI. Trimming removed 2 bases at V and 2 bases at J, with 10 bases between. CDR3 in amino acids: CASSYARDTGNTIYF. Here the CDR3 DNA reads TGTGCCAGCAGTTACGCCCGGGACACTGGAAACACCATATATTTT.

The DNA for the CDR3 is TGTGCCACCAGTGATTTTTCAGGGGGCGTTGAGACCCAGTACTTC. As protein: CATSDFSGGVETQYF. V and J are TRBV24-1 and TRBJ2-5, with 8 bases matching TRBD1. J lost 5 bases, V lost 1 base, and 5 bases had no gene match. This CDR3 is 15 amino acids long. The germline V gene encodes CDR1 KGHDR and CDR2 SFDVKD.

The chain recombines TRBV5-1 with TRBJ1-4, with 8 positions matching TRBD1. The germline V gene encodes CDR1 SGHRS and CDR2 YFSETQ. This CDR3 is built from 14 residues. J was trimmed by 5 bases and V by 2 bases; bases with no gene match: 2. CDR3 sequence reads: CASSLQGENEKLFF. The CDR3 nucleotides read TGCGCCAGCAGCTTACAGGGGGAAAATGAAAAACTGTTTTTT.

V usage is TRBV6-5 and J usage is TRBJ1-2; D is possibly TRBD1 (5 bases). The CDR3 spans 16 residues. The V gene's germline CDR1 is MNHEY and CDR2 SVGAGI. Trimming pared 4 bases from V and 7 bases from J, leaving 22 bases between. CDR3 DNA sequence: TGTGCCAGCAGTTTCAAAGGAGGAGGGGCGATACGTGGCTACACCTTC. Its translation: CASSFKGGGAIRGYTF.

The J gene is TRBJ2-1, the V gene TRBV10-2, with 7 bases aligning to TRBD1. Germline values: CDR1 WSHSY, CDR2 SAAADI. Losses at the gene ends were 6 bases for V and 0 bases for J; bases not matched to a gene: 8. This CDR3 spans 16 amino acids. This CDR3 is CASSIGQDSSYNEQFF. The CDR3 region has the DNA TGCGCCAGCAGCATCGGACAGGACAGCTCCTACAATGAGCAGTTCTTC.

The V and J genes are TRBV2 and TRBJ2-1; 9 positions match TRBD2. After removal of 3 bases from V and 9 bases from J, the junction contained 9 bases not matched to a gene. The CDR3 runs to 15 residues. Germline-derived CDR1 and CDR2 are SNHLY and FYNNEI. The CDR3 nucleotides are TGTGCCAGCAGTGAGGGACTAGCCCGACGGCGTGAGCAGTTCTTC. Amino acid sequence: CASSEGLARRREQFF.

The V call is TRBV4-1, the J call TRBJ2-1; TRBD2 matches 13 bases. The CDR3 spans 17 residues. J lost 7 bases, V lost 4 bases, and 10 bases had no gene match. CDR1 and CDR2 (germline): MGHRA, YSYEKL. This CDR3 is CASSRTGTSGTGNEQFF. CDR3 nucleotides: TGCGCCAGCAGCCGAACTGGGACTAGCGGGACGGGAAATGAGCAGTTCTTC.

The chain links TRBV19 to TRBJ1-5; D is unclear. Per the germline V gene, CDR1 is LNHDA and CDR2 is SQIVND (reference sequence). The germline V and J ends were trimmed by 6 bases and 11 bases, with 26 bases remaining between them. CDR3 length equals 16 residues. This chain's CDR3 is CASSQAGQLSGWAQHF. CDR3 nucleotide sequence: TGTGCCAGTAGCCAAGCTGGGCAGCTCTCCGGTTGGGCCCAGCATTTT.

The chain employs TRBV7-9 and TRBJ2-1; D is uncertain. The V gene's germline CDR1 is SEHNR and CDR2 FQNEAQ (reference sequence). V was cut by 3 bases and J by 7 bases, with 16 bases left in between. The CDR3 has 15 amino acids. CDR3 sequence: CASSFTGSSPNEQFF. DNA for the CDR3: TGTGCCAGCAGCTTCACCGGGTCTTCCCCAAATGAGCAGTTCTTC.

This sequence joins TRBV6-4 and TRBJ1-1; 9 bases fit TRBD1. CDR1 is MRHNA and CDR2 is SNTAGT in the germline V gene. The CDR3 has 16 amino acids. The ends lost 1 base at V and 5 bases at J; junction bases unmatched: 8. In nucleotides, the CDR3 is TGTGCCAGCAGTGACTTACCACAGGGGGCGAGAACTGAAGCTTTCTTT. Its protein is CASSDLPQGARTEAFF.

This chain joins TRBV19 and TRBJ1-5; tentative D call: TRBD1 (5 bases). The CDR3 sequence is 14 residues long. Trimming pared 7 bases from V and 6 bases from J, leaving 16 bases between. In germline, CDR1 is LNHDA, CDR2 SQIVND (reference sequence). CDR3 amino acids: CASTRSGEVQPQHF. Here the CDR3 DNA reads TGTGCCAGTACCCGGTCGGGGGAAGTTCAGCCCCAGCATTTT.

The rearrangement links TRBV5-4 to TRBJ2-1, with 8 positions matching TRBD2. In germline, CDR1 is SGHNT, CDR2 YYREEE (reference sequence). The CDR3 length is 15 residues. V lost 5 bases, J lost 0 bases, and 4 bases stayed unmatched. CDR3 loop: CASSTSGSSYNEQFF. The CDR3 DNA follows: TGTGCCAGCAGTACCAGCGGGAGCTCCTACAATGAGCAGTTCTTC.

V is TRBV6-2 or TRBV6-3 and J is TRBJ2-7; 10 positions match TRBD2. The V and J ends lost 4 bases and 2 bases, in that order; junction bases with no gene match: 2. CDR1 MNHEY and CDR2 SVGEGT come from the germline V gene. The CDR3 totals 14 residues. CDR3 DNA sequence: TGTGCCAGCAGTTGGACTAGCGGCCCCTACGAGCAGTACTTC. Its translation: CASSWTSGPYEQYF.

This chain connects TRBV3-1 (or the pseudogene TRBV3-2) to TRBJ1-2, with TRBD1 as a possible D gene (5 bases). Germline CDR1 and CDR2: LGHDT and YNNKEL (reference sequence). V was trimmed by 4 bases and J by 10 bases, leaving 19 bases between them. The CDR3 is 14 residues long. The CDR3 DNA sequence: TGTGCCAGCAGCCCCCGGACATACCTCGTTGACTACACCTTC. This translates into CASSPRTYLVDYTF.

The V call is TRBV19, the J call TRBJ2-3, with a tentative D call TRBD1 (6 bases). Deletions cut 8 bases from V and 0 bases from J, with 12 bases between. Per germline, CDR1 LNHDA and CDR2 SQIVND (reference sequence). The CDR3 spans 14 residues. In nucleotides, the CDR3 is TGTGCCAGTCGACAGGATGCTAGCACAGATACGCAGTATTTT. It translates to CASRQDASTDTQYF.

The CDR3 nucleotides are TGTGCCAGCAGTGAAGGCGTCAACACTGAAGCTTTCTTT. Amino acid sequence: CASSEGVNTEAFF. This chain links TRBV2 with TRBJ1-1; D is uncertain. Per the germline V gene, CDR1 is SNHLY and CDR2 is FYNNEI. The CDR3 contains 13 residues. V lost 1 base and J 2 bases, leaving 5 bases between the germline ends.

The gene calls are TRBV7-3 and TRBJ2-1; 9 nucleotides line up with TRBD2. The CDR3 is 16 residues long. J was trimmed by 0 bases and V by 5 bases; bases with no gene match: 5. CDR1 SGHTA and CDR2 FQGTGA come from the germline V gene. CDR3 region: CASSPLAGSSYNEQFF. As DNA, the CDR3 is TGTGCCAGCAGCCCCCTAGCGGGGAGCTCCTACAATGAGCAGTTCTTC.

The rearrangement joins TRBV19 to TRBJ2-3; maybe TRBD2 (5 bases). CDR3 size: 11 residues. CDR1 is LNHDA, CDR2 SQIVND, per germline (reference sequence). V was cut by 7 bases and J by 8 bases, with 10 bases left in between. The CDR3, as DNA: TGTGCCAGTAAGGAGGAGACTACGCAGTATTTT. Protein product: CASKEETTQYF.

The V and J genes are TRBV15 and TRBJ2-1; 14 bases are shared with TRBD2. The CDR3 covers 15 residues. J lost 10 bases, V lost 5 bases, and 7 bases had no gene match. Germline V gene data show CDR1 as LNHNV and CDR2 as YYDKDF (reference sequence). The chain's CDR3 is CATSGRLAGGEEQFF. CDR3 nucleotide sequence: TGTGCCACCAGCGGCCGACTAGCGGGAGGGGAAGAGCAGTTCTTC.

This chain joins TRBV28 and TRBJ2-3; D might be TRBD2 (5 bases). Between the trimmed V and J ends, which lost 6 bases and 4 bases, there was a span of 8 bases. The CDR3 covers 12 residues. Germline-derived CDR1 and CDR2 are MDHEN and SYDVKM. Here the CDR3 reads CASRKAADTQYF. For the CDR3, the DNA is TGTGCCAGCAGAAAAGCGGCAGATACGCAGTATTTT. Complete variable domain (other parts from reference TRBV28 and TRBJ2-3): DVKVTQSSRYLVKRTGEKVFLECVQDMDHENMFWYRQDPGLGLRLIYFSYDVKMKEKGDIPEGYSVSREKKERFSLILESASTNQTSMYLCASRKAADTQYFGPGTRLTVL.

V gene TRBV9 combines with J gene TRBJ1-2; D gene unclear. The CDR3 runs to 14 residues. V was pared by 4 bases and J by 0 bases, with 10 bases between. CDR1 is SGDLS and CDR2 is YYNGEE in the germline V gene. The CDR3: CASSLRLTNYGYTF. CDR3 in DNA: TGTGCCAGCAGCCTCAGACTGACTAACTATGGCTACACCTTC.

This CDR3 reads CASTPDGAGEYEQFF. In DNA form, the CDR3 reads TGTGCCAGCACCCCAGATGGGGCGGGAGAGTATGAGCAGTTCTTC. The J gene is TRBJ2-1, the V gene TRBV9; 7 bases match TRBD2. After removal of 6 bases from V and 8 bases from J, the junction contained 14 bases not matched to a gene. The CDR3 runs to 15 residues. Germline CDR1 and CDR2: SGDLS and YYNGEE.

The gene calls are TRBV28 and TRBJ1-6; 8 bases line up with TRBD1. CDR1 is MDHEN and CDR2 is SYDVKM in the germline V gene. With V trimmed by 2 bases and J by 10 bases, 7 bases remained unmatched. This CDR3 comprises 15 residues. Here the CDR3 reads CASSLEGDRYSPLHF. For the CDR3, the DNA is TGTGCCAGCAGTTTAGAGGGGGACAGGTACTCACCCCTCCACTTT.

This clone was seen just once. The V call is TRBV11-2, the J call TRBJ2-7, with 10 bases lining up with TRBD2. There are 15 residues in the CDR3. CDR1 and CDR2 from the germline V gene are SGHAT and FQNNGV. V gave up 3 bases and J gave up 4 bases; unmatched junction bases: 6. CDR3 DNA: TGTGCCAGCAGCTTTGAAGCGGGGGGGGGTTACGAGCAGTACTTC. This gives the protein CASSFEAGGGYEQYF.

The rearrangement uses TRBV7-6 and TRBJ2-1; weak D call: TRBD2 (5 bases). V was clipped by 5 bases and J by 4 bases, with 21 bases between them. Germline CDR1 is SGHVS and CDR2 is FNYEAQ. The CDR3 covers 17 residues. The CDR3 DNA follows: TGTGCCAGCAGCAATTCGGGGAGAGGCCCGGGATACAATGAGCAGTTCTTC. It translates to CASSNSGRGPGYNEQFF.

In regard to this clone: Other DNA sequences in the same sample also yield this CDR3. The chain couples TRBV7-9 to TRBJ1-1, with 7 positions matching TRBD1. Germline assignment: CDR1 SEHNR and CDR2 FQNEAQ (reference sequence). Trimming removed 1 base from V and 7 bases from J; junction bases left unmatched: 0. The CDR3 is 12 amino acids. The DNA for the CDR3 is TGTGCCAGCAGCTTAGGACAGGGTGAAGCTTTCTTT. Translated, it gives CASSLGQGEAFF.

This clone occurred once. V usage is TRBV28 and J usage is TRBJ2-3; 7 bases agree with TRBD2. The germline CDR1 and CDR2 sequences are MDHEN and SYDVKM. The CDR3 runs to 15 residues. V shed 7 bases and J 4 bases; nucleotides not matched to a gene: 11. The DNA for the CDR3 is TGTGCCAGCACCTCGGGCGGGAGTAGGGCAGATACGCAGTATTTT. Its translation is CASTSGGSRADTQYF.

V and J are TRBV28 and TRBJ2-4; 8 positions match TRBD1. This CDR3 comprises 15 residues. CDR1 MDHEN and CDR2 SYDVKM come from the germline V gene. Unmatched junction bases numbered 5, after V lost 2 bases and J lost 5 bases. CDR3: CASSLVTGGQNIQYF. CDR3 DNA: TGTGCCAGCAGTTTAGTAACAGGGGGGCAAAACATTCAGTACTTC. Full variable domain (missing parts from reference TRBV28 and TRBJ2-4): DVKVTQSSRYLVKRTGEKVFLECVQDMDHENMFWYRQDPGLGLRLIYFSYDVKMKEKGDIPEGYSVSREKKERFSLILESASTNQTSMYLCASSLVTGGQNIQYFGAGTRLSVL.

The chain links TRBV2 to TRBJ2-3; a possible D gene is TRBD2 (6 bases). CDR3 length: 16 amino acids. Germline values: CDR1 SNHLY, CDR2 FYNNEI. The V end was cut by 4 bases, the J end by 2 bases, with 16 bases between. CDR3 bases: TGTGCCAGCAGTGTAACCGGGACTTCGAACACAGATACGCAGTATTTT. Translated, it gives CASSVTGTSNTDTQYF.